Shown below are 4 T cell receptor beta chains from a single sample sequenced in a study of T cells after yellow fever vaccination. Using its own MiXCR run on the 5' RACE reads, TCRdb lists one record per CDR3 protein. The sample has approximately 510,000 distinct CDR3 sequences; 21% are singletons. The source material was PBMCs, sampled roughly 20 days after the first yellow fever vaccination. These receptors were taken from a man in his late teens or twenties who received the YFV17D yellow fever vaccine.

The V gene is TRBV5-5, the J gene TRBJ2-3; 11 nucleotides agree with TRBD1. The junction had 6 bases not matched to a gene; V was cut back by 3 bases and J by 3 bases. The V gene's germline CDR1 is SGHKS and CDR2 YYEKEE (reference sequence). The length of the CDR3 is 16 residues. CDR3 coding DNA: TGTGCCAGCAGCTCGATCGGGACAGGGGGAACAGATACGCAGTATTTT. This codes for CASSSIGTGGTDTQYF. Looking up the rest from reference TRBV5-5 and TRBJ2-3 gives the full variable domain: DAGVTQSPTHLIKTRGQQVTLRCSPISGHKSVSWYQQVLGQGPQFIFQYYEKEERGRGNFPDRFSARQFPNYSSELNVNALLLGDSALYLCASSSIGTGGTDTQYFGPGTRLTVL.

The sample holds a few counts of this clonotype. The chain joins TRBV20-1 to TRBJ2-1; TRBD2 agrees at 10 bases. Looked up from germline, CDR1 is DFQATT and CDR2 is SNEGSKA (reference sequence). V was pared by 5 bases and J by 6 bases, with 7 bases of the junction left unmatched. This CDR3 has 14 residues. The CDR3 coding sequence is TGCAGTGCTGCAGCGGGGGGGCGCATCAATGAGCAGTTCTTC. This gives the protein CSAAAGGRINEQFF.

This chain joins TRBV7-3 and TRBJ2-1; D is possibly TRBD1 (5 bases). The V end was cut by 0 bases, the J end by 2 bases, with 8 bases between. The CDR3 loop spans 15 amino acids. Germline V gene sequence: CDR1 SGHTA, CDR2 FQGTGA. CDR3 nucleotide sequence: TGTGCCAGCAGCTTAACAGGGGATCCCTACAATGAGCAGTTCTTC. It encodes CASSLTGDPYNEQFF.

The table lists this clonotype with a few counts. V is TRBV5-4 and J is TRBJ2-3, with D perhaps being TRBD1 or TRBD2 (6 bases each). This CDR3 contains 15 residues. Germline V gene sequence: CDR1 SGHNT, CDR2 YYREEE (reference sequence). Trimming cost V 0 bases and J 5 bases, with 13 bases left between them. CDR3 bases: TGTGCCAGCAGCTTGGTTGGGGGGCCTGGAGATACGCAGTATTTT. This gives the protein CASSLVGGPGDTQYF.